This note documents a single T cell receptor (beta chain) sequence. The antigen remains undetermined. This record comes from a study of T-cell reconstitution after alpha-beta-depleted transplantation in children. Regarding the study as a whole: Several hundred expanded graft clones reportedly gave rise to the alpha-beta T cells present about two months after transplant. T-cell counts and diversity at one year post-transplant came mainly from newly produced T cells.

A library of TCRbeta sequences, prepared with unique molecular identifiers, was generated. TCRdb passed the PCR reads through MiXCR, listing each CDR3 protein once. The sample lists hundreds of thousands of distinct CDR3 sequences, approximately 15% seen once, with approximately 4.5% in the top ten. V lost 3 bases, J lost 0 bases, and 11 bases stayed unmatched. The CDR3 covers 19 residues. Looked up from germline, CDR1 is SGHAT and CDR2 is FQNNGV. Specimen: PBMCs, mostly from graft donor cells, collected 360 days after TCRalphabeta/CD19-depleted stem cell transplant. The genes are TRBV11-2 and TRBJ2-6, with 7 bases lining up with TRBD1. The receptor's source is a male patient under 18 who had a stem cell transplant for acute lymphoblastic leukemia, so the T cells may come from the graft donor. CDR3 protein: CASSFNPGQSVSGANVLTF. CDR3 sequence (DNA): TGTGCCAGCAGCTTTAATCCGGGACAGTCCGTCTCTGGGGCCAACGTCCTGACTTTC.